This record covers a single T cell receptor beta chain. Adults with ileal or ileocolonic Crohn's disease and an indication for resection were eligible. The data stem from a study of T cell repertoires in ileal Crohn's disease. Whole-study context: At surgery, 30% to 35% of patients smoked, with median disease duration around 8 years.

Each sample's TCRB immunosequencing used five hundred nanograms of biopsy DNA. The table came from immunoSEQ multiplex PCR; TCRdb's copy has only in-frame clones and leaves some out. Found here are roughly 8,200 clones, roughly 73% of them singletons; the top ten hold 8.4%. Specimen: ileal tissue. This clonotype was sampled from an adult with Crohn's disease.

CDR3 DNA sequence: TGTGCCAGCAGCTTAGTTCCGGGGGGATACAATGAGCAGTTCTTC. Amino acids: CASSLVPGGYNEQFF. V and J are TRBV11-2 and TRBJ2-1; TRBD2 matches at 7 bases. The CDR3 contains 15 residues. The V and J ends lost 1 base and 4 bases, in that order; junction bases with no gene match: 4. Germline CDR1 SGHAT, CDR2 FQNNGV.